The 10 T cell receptor beta chains listed next were all sequenced from one sample in a study of T cell clones after liver transplantation. TCRdb keeps only in-frame clones here, not all; method: immunoSEQ multiplex PCR. The sample consists of over 60,000 clones, 75% to 90% of them appearing once. This specimen was CD4+ T cells from blood, taken before liver transplant. The receptors shown here come from a human donor who received a liver transplant.

The rearrangement uses TRBV18 and TRBJ2-3; D gene ambiguous. V dropped 0 bases and J dropped 5 bases, with 9 bases sitting between them. The CDR3 sequence is 14 residues long. CDR1 is KGHSH, CDR2 LQKENI, per germline. DNA for the CDR3: TGTGCCAGCTCACCACCCTCCAACGAAGATACGCAGTATTTT. Translating it yields CASSPPSNEDTQYF.

The chain uses TRBV27 and TRBJ1-4, with D unresolved. The length of the CDR3 is 15 residues. The germline V gene has CDR1 MNHEY and CDR2 SMNVEV (reference sequence). Trimming removed 1 base at V and 4 bases at J, with 10 bases between. The CDR3 coding sequence is TGTGCCAGCAGTTTATGGAGAGGCCTTAATGAAAAACTGTTTTTT. It codes for CASSLWRGLNEKLFF.

The rearrangement uses TRBV6-8 and TRBJ2-3; the D gene is possibly TRBD2 (6 bases). V was cut by 8 bases and J by 9 bases, with 12 bases left in between. This CDR3 comprises 11 residues. The germline gives CDR1 MNHGY, CDR2 SAAAGT. The CDR3 is CASSEGGTQYF. Here the CDR3 DNA reads TGTGCCAGCTCGGAAGGAGGGACGCAGTATTTT.

The V call is TRBV5-6, the J call TRBJ2-5; 7 nucleotides align to TRBD1. Germline V lookup: CDR1 SGHDT, CDR2 YYEEEE. The CDR3 length is 12 residues. The J segment lost 5 bases and the V segment lost 4 bases, leaving 2 bases of the junction unmatched. CDR3 amino acids: CASSLQGETQYF. For the CDR3, the DNA is TGTGCCAGCAGCCTACAGGGGGAGACCCAGTACTTC.

The chain recombines TRBV9 with TRBJ1-1; D not resolved. Germline V lookup: CDR1 SGDLS, CDR2 YYNGEE. The CDR3 extends over 14 amino acids. The V end was cut by 0 bases, the J end by 0 bases, with 6 bases between. The CDR3 DNA reads as TGTGCCAGCAGCGTAGTACCCCTGAACACTGAAGCTTTCTTT. Its protein is CASSVVPLNTEAFF.

The chain employs TRBV10-3 and TRBJ2-7; the match to TRBD1 covers 7 bases. V was clipped by 7 bases and J by 5 bases; unmatched bases: 8. The CDR3 totals 13 residues. CDR1 and CDR2 from the germline V gene are ENHRY and SYGVKD. CDR3 residues: CAIKDRLVDEQYF. As DNA, the CDR3 is TGTGCCATCAAGGACAGGCTAGTGGACGAGCAGTACTTC.

The chain links TRBV18 to TRBJ1-1; no reliable D call. From germline, CDR1 is KGHSH and CDR2 LQKENI. This CDR3 is 13 amino acids long. V lost 6 bases, J lost 5 bases, and 13 bases lay in between. Here the CDR3 DNA reads TGTGCCAGCTCCCCTTTCCGAGAGACTGAAGCTTTCTTT. Translated, it gives CASSPFRETEAFF. The entire variable domain, with the rest obtained from reference TRBV18 and TRBJ1-1, is as follows: NAGVMQNPRHLVRRRGQEARLRCSPMKGHSHVYWYRQLPEEGLKFMVYLQKENIIDESGMPKERFSAEFPKEGPSILRIQQVVRGDSAAYFCASSPFRETEAFFGQGTRLTVV.

This chain links TRBV9 with TRBJ2-5, with a weak D call TRBD1 (7 bases). Looked up from germline, CDR1 is SGDLS and CDR2 is YYNGEE. V was clipped by 0 bases and J by 1 base, with 16 bases between them. The CDR3 consists of 17 residues. The CDR3 is CASSVGAGGNFQETQYF. As DNA, the CDR3 is TGTGCCAGCAGCGTAGGGGCAGGGGGGAACTTCCAAGAGACCCAGTACTTC.

The chain employs TRBV5-1 and TRBJ2-7, with D perhaps matching TRBD1 or TRBD2 (5 bases each). The V end lost 4 bases, the J end lost 3 bases, and 20 bases lay between the germline ends. Germline CDR1 and CDR2: SGHRS and YFSETQ. The CDR3 length is 16 residues. CDR3: CASSPDTGTLLYEQYF. Here the CDR3 DNA reads TGCGCCAGCAGCCCCGACACCGGGACCTTACTCTACGAGCAGTACTTC.

V and J are TRBV4-3 and TRBJ2-3; 11 nucleotides align to TRBD1. Unmatched junction bases numbered 11, after V lost 4 bases and J lost 8 bases. The CDR3 consists of 16 residues. Germline CDR1 and CDR2: LGHNA and YSLEER. The CDR3 DNA sequence: TGCGCCAGCAGCCTTTCCGGGACAGGGGGAGGAGGTACGCAGTATTTT. Amino acid sequence: CASSLSGTGGGGTQYF.